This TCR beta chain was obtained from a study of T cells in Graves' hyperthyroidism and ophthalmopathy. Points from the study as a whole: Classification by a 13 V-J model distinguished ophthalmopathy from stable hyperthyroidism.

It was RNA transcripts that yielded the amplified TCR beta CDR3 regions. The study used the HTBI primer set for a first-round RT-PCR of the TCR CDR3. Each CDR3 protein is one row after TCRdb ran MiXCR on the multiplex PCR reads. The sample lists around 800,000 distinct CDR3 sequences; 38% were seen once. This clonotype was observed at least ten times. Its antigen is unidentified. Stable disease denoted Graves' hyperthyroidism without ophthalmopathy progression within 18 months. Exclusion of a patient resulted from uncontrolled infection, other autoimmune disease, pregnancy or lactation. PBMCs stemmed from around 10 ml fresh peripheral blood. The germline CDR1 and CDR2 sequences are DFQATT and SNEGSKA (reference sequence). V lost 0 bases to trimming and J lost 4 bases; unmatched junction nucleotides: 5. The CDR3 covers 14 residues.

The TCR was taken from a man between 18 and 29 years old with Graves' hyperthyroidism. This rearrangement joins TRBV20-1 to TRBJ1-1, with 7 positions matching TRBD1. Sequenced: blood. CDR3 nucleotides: TGCAGTGCTAGAGAATTCGGGACAGCCACTGAAGCTTTCTTT. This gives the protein CSAREFGTATEAFF.